What follows are 9 T cell receptor beta chains derived from one specimen sequenced in a study of PD-1 blockade in classical Hodgkin lymphoma. Every patient had relapsed following autologous stem cell transplantation, and cohorts differed in brentuximab vedotin exposure. Sequencing was performed with immunoSEQ multiplex PCR; in TCRdb, only in-frame clones are kept and a portion is missing. Counted here are about 94,000 clones, nearly 90% occurring once; the ten biggest clones make up approximately 11%. Sequencing used peripheral blood mononuclear cells (PBMCs), obtained before the second cycle of nivolumab. The receptors originated from a human donor with classical Hodgkin lymphoma.

The V and J genes are TRBV27 and TRBJ2-5, with D possibly TRBD1 on 5 matching bases. The V end lost 1 base, the J end lost 7 bases, and 13 bases lay between the germline ends. This CDR3 has 14 amino acids. Germline loops: CDR1 MNHEY, CDR2 SMNVEV (reference sequence). The CDR3 region is CASSLLKGARTQYF. For the CDR3, the DNA is TGTGCCAGCAGTTTATTAAAAGGGGCCAGGACCCAGTACTTC.

The rearrangement joins TRBV19 to TRBJ2-3, with TRBD1 matching over 9 bases. In germline, CDR1 is LNHDA, CDR2 SQIVND (reference sequence). The J segment lost 14 bases and the V segment lost 5 bases, leaving 11 bases of the junction unmatched. This CDR3 contains 13 residues. The CDR3 reads CASSAGTGRGLYF. The DNA for the CDR3 is TGTGCCAGTAGTGCAGGGACAGGGAGGGGGCTGTATTTT.

The chain has TRBV18 and TRBJ1-5; no definite D call. V gave up 2 bases and J gave up 6 bases, with 11 bases separating them. Germline V lookup: CDR1 KGHSH, CDR2 LQKENI. This CDR3 is 14 amino acids long. In DNA, the CDR3 is TGTGCCAGCTCACCAGAGGGTTCCGCTCAGCCCCAGCATTTT. This translates into CASSPEGSAQPQHF.

The chain is built from TRBV15 and TRBJ2-1; perhaps TRBD2 as D (6 bases). Deletions cut 0 bases from V and 7 bases from J, with 10 bases between. The CDR3 has 14 amino acids. Germline loops: CDR1 LNHNV, CDR2 YYDKDF (reference sequence). The CDR3 loop reads CATSRDHAGNEQFF. CDR3 nucleotides: TGTGCCACCAGCAGAGATCATGCGGGAAATGAGCAGTTCTTC.

The chain has TRBV7-2 and TRBJ1-2; the D is unclear. Germline values: CDR1 SGHTA, CDR2 FQGNSA. The CDR3 totals 12 residues. V lost 5 bases and J 2 bases, leaving 6 bases between the germline ends. For the CDR3, the DNA is TGTGCCAGCAGCAAGGACAACTATGGCTACACCTTC. This sequence encodes CASSKDNYGYTF. The whole variable domain, filled in from reference TRBV7-2 and TRBJ1-2, reads GAGVSQSPSNKVTEKGKDVELRCDPISGHTALYWYRQSLGQGLEFLIYFQGNSAPDKSGLPSDRFSAERTGGSVSTLTIQRTQQEDSAVYLCASSKDNYGYTFGSGTRLTVV.

This clone was seen a single time. V gene TRBV28 combines with J gene TRBJ1-1, with D perhaps matching TRBD1 (5 bases). The germline gives CDR1 MDHEN, CDR2 SYDVKM. The CDR3 length is 18 residues. V was trimmed by 8 bases and J by 1 base, leaving 26 bases between them. The CDR3 loop is CASDVKGIGGWTNTEAFF. CDR3 DNA sequence: TGTGCCAGCGATGTGAAGGGCATCGGGGGTTGGACGAACACTGAAGCTTTCTTT. Using reference TRBV28 and TRBJ1-1 for the parts outside the CDR3, the full variable domain is DVKVTQSSRYLVKRTGEKVFLECVQDMDHENMFWYRQDPGLGLRLIYFSYDVKMKEKGDIPEGYSVSREKKERFSLILESASTNQTSMYLCASDVKGIGGWTNTEAFFGQGTRLTVV.

The chain links TRBV9 to TRBJ2-5; 10 positions agree with TRBD2. The CDR3 has 16 amino acids. J gave up 2 bases and V 1 base, and 5 bases lay outside the gene matches. CDR1 and CDR2 (germline): SGDLS, YYNGEE. The CDR3 sequence is CASSVSSGGEQETQYF. As DNA, the CDR3 is TGTGCCAGCAGCGTATCTAGCGGGGGTGAACAAGAGACCCAGTACTTC. The full variable domain, completed using reference TRBV9 and TRBJ2-5, is DSGVTQTPKHLITATGQRVTLRCSPRSGDLSVYWYQQSLDQGLQFLIQYYNGEERAKGNILERFSAQQFPDLHSELNLSSLELGDSALYFCASSVSSGGEQETQYFGPGTRLLVL.

In its sample, this clone ranks as medium-sized. The V call is TRBV11-2, the J call TRBJ1-4, with D maybe TRBD1 (5 bases). The germline gives CDR1 SGHAT, CDR2 FQNNGV. This CDR3 has 15 residues. Trimming pared 0 bases from V and 6 bases from J, leaving 11 bases between. In DNA, the CDR3 is TGTGCCAGCAGCTTAGAAGCTGGGGGGGATGAAAAACTGTTTTTT. Protein: CASSLEAGGDEKLFF.

This chain links TRBV7-8 with TRBJ2-1, with D possibly matching TRBD2 (5 bases). CDR3 length: 17 amino acids. V lost 2 bases and J lost 3, with 17 bases in between. Germline CDR1 SGHVS, CDR2 FQNEAQ. This CDR3 reads CASSLPRGRVSYNEQFF. Written as DNA, the CDR3 is TGTGCCAGCAGCTTACCCCGGGGAAGGGTGAGCTACAATGAGCAGTTCTTC.